This TCR beta chain was obtained from a study of blood T cell repertoires in COVID-19. Study-level background: Acute-phase and convalescent COVID-19 samples originated in the United States, Italy and Spain. PBMCs, B-cell-depleted T cells, or T cells were the source of the cDNA or gDNA that made up the material.

Original processing notes: For nucleated cells, counts were estimated from reference gene primer amplification. TCRdb's table, derived via immunoSEQ multiplex PCR, lists solely in-frame clones and lacks some. The V and J calls and the clone size are those of that table, but D and trimming were determined from the DNA. The table lists 250,000 to 400,000 clones, 88% of them singletons. Germline values: CDR1 SQVTM, CDR2 ANQGSEA. The CDR3 contains 11 residues. V was trimmed by 4 bases and J by 11 bases, leaving 14 bases between them. This clone showed up just a few times. This chain links TRBV29-1 with TRBJ1-1, with TRBD1 as a possible D gene (5 bases). Material: peripheral blood. The clonotype originates from a woman aged 25 to 45 with COVID-19, enrolled during active disease. CDR3 loop: CSVGGRRGAFF. The CDR3 DNA reads as TGCAGCGTTGGGGGCCGTCGTGGCGCTTTCTTT.